This TCR beta chain was documented in a study of control samples from healthy donors and cancer patients. The table came from immunoSEQ multiplex PCR; TCRdb's copy has only in-frame clones and leaves some out. The table records roughly 190,000 clones, 91% of them present only once. The receptor was isolated from a man aged 30-40 years in good health. Sequencing used blood.

CDR3 bases: TGTGCCAGCTCTCTCGGACAGGGGGAGAAGAACATTCAGTACTTC. Amino acids: CASSLGQGEKNIQYF. J is TRBJ2-4 and V is TRBV18, with 10 bases that match TRBD1. Germline V CDR1 and CDR2: KGHSH, LQKENI. Trimming took 6 bases from V and 7 from J; bases not matched to a gene: 9. The CDR3 contains 15 residues. The variable domain in full, completed from reference TRBV18 and TRBJ2-4, reads NAGVMQNPRHLVRRRGQEARLRCSPMKGHSHVYWYRQLPEEGLKFMVYLQKENIIDESGMPKERFSAEFPKEGPSILRIQQVVRGDSAAYFCASSLGQGEKNIQYFGAGTRLSVL.